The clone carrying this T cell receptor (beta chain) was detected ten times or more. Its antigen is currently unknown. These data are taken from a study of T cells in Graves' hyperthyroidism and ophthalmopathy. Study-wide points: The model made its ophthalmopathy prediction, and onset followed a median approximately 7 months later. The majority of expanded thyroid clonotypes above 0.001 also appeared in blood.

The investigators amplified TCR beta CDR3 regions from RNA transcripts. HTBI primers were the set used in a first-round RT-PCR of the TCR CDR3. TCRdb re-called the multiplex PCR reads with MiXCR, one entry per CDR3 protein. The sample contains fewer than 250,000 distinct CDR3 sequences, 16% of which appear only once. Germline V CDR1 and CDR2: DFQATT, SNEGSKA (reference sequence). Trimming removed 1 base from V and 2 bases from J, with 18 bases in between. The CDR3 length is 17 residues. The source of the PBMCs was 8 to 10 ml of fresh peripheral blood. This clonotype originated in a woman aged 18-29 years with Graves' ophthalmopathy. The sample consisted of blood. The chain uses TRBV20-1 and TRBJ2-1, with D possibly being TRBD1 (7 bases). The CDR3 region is CSARARRGPYTYNEQFF. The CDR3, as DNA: TGCAGTGCTAGAGCCCGGAGGGGGCCCTACACCTACAATGAGCAGTTCTTC.